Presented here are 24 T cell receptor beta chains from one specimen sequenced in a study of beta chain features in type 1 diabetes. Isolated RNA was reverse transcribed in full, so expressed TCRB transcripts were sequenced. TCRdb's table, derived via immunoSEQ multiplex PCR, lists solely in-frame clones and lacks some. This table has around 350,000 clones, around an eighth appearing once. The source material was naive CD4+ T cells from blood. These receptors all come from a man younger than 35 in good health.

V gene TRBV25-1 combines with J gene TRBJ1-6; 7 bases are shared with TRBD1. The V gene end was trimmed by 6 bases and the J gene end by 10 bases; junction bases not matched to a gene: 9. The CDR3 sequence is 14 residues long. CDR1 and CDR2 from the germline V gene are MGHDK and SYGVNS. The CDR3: CASSAGGFRSPLHF. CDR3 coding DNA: TGTGCCAGCAGCGCAGGGGGATTTAGGTCACCCCTCCACTTT.

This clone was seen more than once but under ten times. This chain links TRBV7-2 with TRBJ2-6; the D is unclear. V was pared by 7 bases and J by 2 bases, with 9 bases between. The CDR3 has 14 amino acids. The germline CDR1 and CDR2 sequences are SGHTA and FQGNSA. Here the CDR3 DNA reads TGTGCCAGCACCCTTCTAGCTGGGGCCAACGTCCTGACTTTC. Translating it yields CASTLLAGANVLTF.

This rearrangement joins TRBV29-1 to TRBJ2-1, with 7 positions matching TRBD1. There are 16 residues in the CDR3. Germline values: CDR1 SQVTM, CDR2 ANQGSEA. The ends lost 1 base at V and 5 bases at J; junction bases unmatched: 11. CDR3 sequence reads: CSVEVRRTGTNNEQFF. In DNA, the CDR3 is TGCAGCGTTGAAGTACGACGGACAGGAACGAACAATGAGCAGTTCTTC.

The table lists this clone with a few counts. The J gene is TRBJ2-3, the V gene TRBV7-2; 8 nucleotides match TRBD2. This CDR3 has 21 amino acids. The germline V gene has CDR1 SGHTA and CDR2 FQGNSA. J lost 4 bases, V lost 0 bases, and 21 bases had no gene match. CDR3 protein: CASSLAHLPGLEPQRPDTQYF. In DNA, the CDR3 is TGTGCCAGCAGCTTAGCGCATCTACCGGGACTAGAGCCTCAAAGGCCAGATACGCAGTATTTT.

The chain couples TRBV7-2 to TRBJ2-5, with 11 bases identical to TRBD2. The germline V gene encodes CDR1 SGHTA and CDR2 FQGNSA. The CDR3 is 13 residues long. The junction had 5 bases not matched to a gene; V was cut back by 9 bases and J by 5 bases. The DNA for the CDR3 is TGTGCCAGTCGACTAGCGGGGAGGGAGACCCAGTACTTC. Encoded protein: CASRLAGRETQYF. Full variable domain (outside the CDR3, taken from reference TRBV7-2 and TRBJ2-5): GAGVSQSPSNKVTEKGKDVELRCDPISGHTALYWYRQSLGQGLEFLIYFQGNSAPDKSGLPSDRFSAERTGGSVSTLTIQRTQQEDSAVYLCASRLAGRETQYFGPGTRLLVL.

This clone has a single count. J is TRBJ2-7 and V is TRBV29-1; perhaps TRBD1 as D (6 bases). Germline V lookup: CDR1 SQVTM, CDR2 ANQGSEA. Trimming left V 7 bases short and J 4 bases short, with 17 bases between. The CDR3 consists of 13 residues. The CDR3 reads CSAQGPLGYEQYF. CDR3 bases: TGCAGCGCTCAGGGGCCCCTGGGATACGAGCAGTACTTC.

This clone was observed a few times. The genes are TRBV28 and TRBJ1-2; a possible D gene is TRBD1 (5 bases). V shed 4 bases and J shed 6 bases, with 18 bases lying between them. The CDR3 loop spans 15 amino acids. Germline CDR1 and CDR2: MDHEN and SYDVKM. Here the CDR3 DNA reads TGTGCCAGCAGTTCCAAACTTCAGGGAAAAGATGGCTACACCTTC. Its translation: CASSSKLQGKDGYTF.

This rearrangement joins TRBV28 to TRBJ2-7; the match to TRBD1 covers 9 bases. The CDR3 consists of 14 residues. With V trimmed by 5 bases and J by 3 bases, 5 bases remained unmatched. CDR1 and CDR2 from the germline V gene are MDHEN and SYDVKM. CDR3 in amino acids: CASSIPGQGYEQYF. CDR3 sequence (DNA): TGTGCCAGCAGTATTCCGGGACAGGGCTACGAGCAGTACTTC.

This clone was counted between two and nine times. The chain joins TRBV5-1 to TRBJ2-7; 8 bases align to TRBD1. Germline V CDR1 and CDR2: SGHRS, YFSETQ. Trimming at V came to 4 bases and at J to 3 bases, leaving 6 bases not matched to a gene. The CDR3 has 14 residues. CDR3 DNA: TGCGCCAGCAGCCCGGACGGGACAGGCTACGAGCAGTACTTC. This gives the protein CASSPDGTGYEQYF.

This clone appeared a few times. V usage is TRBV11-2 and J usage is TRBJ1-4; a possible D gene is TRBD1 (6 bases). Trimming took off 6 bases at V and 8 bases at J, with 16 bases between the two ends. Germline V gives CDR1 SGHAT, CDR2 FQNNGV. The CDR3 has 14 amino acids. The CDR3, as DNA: TGTGCCAGCAGGAGAGGGGGGGGCCTCGAAAAACTGTTTTTT. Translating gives CASRRGGGLEKLFF.

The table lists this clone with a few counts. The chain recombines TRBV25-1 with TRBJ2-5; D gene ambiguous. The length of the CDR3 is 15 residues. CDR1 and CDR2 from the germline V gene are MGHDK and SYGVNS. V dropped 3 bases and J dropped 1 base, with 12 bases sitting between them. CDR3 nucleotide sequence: TGTGCCAGCAGTGAGCCTCAGTTCTCCCAAGAGACCCAGTACTTC. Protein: CASSEPQFSQETQYF.

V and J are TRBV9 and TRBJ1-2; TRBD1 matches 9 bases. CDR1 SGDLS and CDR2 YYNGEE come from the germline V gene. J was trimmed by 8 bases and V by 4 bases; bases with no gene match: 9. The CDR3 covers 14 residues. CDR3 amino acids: CASSPGTGWGGYTF. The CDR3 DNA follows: TGTGCCAGCAGCCCCGGGACAGGGTGGGGCGGCTACACCTTC.

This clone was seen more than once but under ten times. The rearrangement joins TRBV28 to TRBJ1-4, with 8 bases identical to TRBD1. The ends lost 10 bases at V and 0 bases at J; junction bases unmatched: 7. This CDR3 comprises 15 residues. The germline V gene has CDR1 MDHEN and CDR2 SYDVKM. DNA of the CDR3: TGTGCCATCCAGGGGGCGGCGGCAACTAATGAAAAACTGTTTTTT. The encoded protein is CAIQGAAATNEKLFF.

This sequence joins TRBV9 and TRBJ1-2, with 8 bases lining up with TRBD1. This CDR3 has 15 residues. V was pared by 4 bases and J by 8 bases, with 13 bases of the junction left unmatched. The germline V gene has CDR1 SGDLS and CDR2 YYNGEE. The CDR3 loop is CASSPQGAALKGYTF. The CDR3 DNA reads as TGTGCCAGCAGCCCGCAGGGGGCCGCGCTTAAAGGCTACACCTTC.

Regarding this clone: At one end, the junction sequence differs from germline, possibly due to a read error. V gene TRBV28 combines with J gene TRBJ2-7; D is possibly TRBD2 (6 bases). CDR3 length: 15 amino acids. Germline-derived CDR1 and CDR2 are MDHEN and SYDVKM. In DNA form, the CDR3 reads TGTGCCAGCAGTTCCCGTAGGGACTCCTCCTACGAGGAGTACTTC. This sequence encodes CASSSRRDSSYEEYF.

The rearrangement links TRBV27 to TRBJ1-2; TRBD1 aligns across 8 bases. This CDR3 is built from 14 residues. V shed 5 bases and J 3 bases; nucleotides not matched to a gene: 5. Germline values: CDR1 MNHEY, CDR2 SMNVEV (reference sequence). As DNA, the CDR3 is TGTGCCAGCAGTCTGCAGGGGGCTGACTATGGCTACACCTTC. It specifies CASSLQGADYGYTF.

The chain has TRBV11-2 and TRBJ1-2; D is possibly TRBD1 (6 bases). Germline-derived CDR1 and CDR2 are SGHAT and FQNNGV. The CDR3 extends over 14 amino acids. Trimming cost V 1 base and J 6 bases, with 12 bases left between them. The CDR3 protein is CASSLAWTDNGYTF. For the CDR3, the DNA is TGTGCCAGCAGCTTAGCATGGACAGACAATGGCTACACCTTC.

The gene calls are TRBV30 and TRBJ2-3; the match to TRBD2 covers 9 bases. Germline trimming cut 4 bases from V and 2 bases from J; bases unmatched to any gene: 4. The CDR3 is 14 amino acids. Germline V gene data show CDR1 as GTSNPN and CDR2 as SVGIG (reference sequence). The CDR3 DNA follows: TGTGCCTGGACTAGCGGGATTATCACAGATACGCAGTATTTT. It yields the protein CAWTSGIITDTQYF.

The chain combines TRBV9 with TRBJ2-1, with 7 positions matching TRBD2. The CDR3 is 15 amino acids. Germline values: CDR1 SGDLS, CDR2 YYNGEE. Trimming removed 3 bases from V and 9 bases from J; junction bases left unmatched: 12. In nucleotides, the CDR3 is TGTGCCAGCAGCGCCCAGTGGGGGGGGGAGGTTGAGCAGTTCTTC. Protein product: CASSAQWGGEVEQFF. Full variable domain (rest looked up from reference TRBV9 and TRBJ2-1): DSGVTQTPKHLITATGQRVTLRCSPRSGDLSVYWYQQSLDQGLQFLIQYYNGEERAKGNILERFSAQQFPDLHSELNLSSLELGDSALYFCASSAQWGGEVEQFFGPGTRLTVL.

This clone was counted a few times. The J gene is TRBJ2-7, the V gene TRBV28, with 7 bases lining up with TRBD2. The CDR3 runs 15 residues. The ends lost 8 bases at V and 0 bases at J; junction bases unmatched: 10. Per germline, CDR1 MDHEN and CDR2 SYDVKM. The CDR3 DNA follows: TGTGCCAGCTCCTTGGGAGCGGGGAACTCCTACGAGCAGTACTTC. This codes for CASSLGAGNSYEQYF.

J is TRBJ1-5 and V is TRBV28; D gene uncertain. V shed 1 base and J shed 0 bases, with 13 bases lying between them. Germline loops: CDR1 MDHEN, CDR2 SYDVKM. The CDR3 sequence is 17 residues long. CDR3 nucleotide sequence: TGTGCCAGCAGTTTATTCTTCTTACGAGATAGCAATCAGCCCCAGCATTTT. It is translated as CASSLFFLRDSNQPQHF.

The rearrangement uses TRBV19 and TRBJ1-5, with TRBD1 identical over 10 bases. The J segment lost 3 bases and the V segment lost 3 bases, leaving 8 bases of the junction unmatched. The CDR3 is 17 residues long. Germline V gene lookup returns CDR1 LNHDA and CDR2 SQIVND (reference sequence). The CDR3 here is CASSIDRGQANNQPQHF. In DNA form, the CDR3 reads TGTGCCAGTAGTATCGACAGGGGGCAGGCGAACAATCAGCCCCAGCATTTT.

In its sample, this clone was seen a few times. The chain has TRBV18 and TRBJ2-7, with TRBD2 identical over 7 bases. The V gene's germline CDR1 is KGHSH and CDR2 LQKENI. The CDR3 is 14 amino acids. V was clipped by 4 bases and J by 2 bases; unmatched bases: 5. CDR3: CASSRGDYTYEQYF. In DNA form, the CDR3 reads TGTGCCAGCTCACGCGGGGACTATACCTACGAGCAGTACTTC.

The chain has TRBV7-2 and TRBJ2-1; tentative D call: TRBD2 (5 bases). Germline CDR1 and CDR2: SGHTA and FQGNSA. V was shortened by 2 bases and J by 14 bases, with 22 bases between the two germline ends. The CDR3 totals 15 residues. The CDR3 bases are TGTGCCAGCAGCTTAAGCGGTCCCGAAAGTGTCGGTAAGTTCTTC. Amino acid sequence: CASSLSGPESVGKFF.